These 17 T cell receptor beta chains originate from one sample sequenced in a study of regulatory T cells in long-lasting Graves disease. Libraries of TCR beta came from iRepertoire HTBI primers plus Arm-PCR of CDR3 regions. Each CDR3 protein gets one entry after TCRdb re-called the multiplex PCR reads with MiXCR. The sample includes hundreds of thousands of distinct CDR3 sequences, roughly a sixth of them seen just once. Time point noted: newly diagnosed GD, antithyroid drugs for less than 3 months. Isolated PBMC RNA provided the starting material for the TCR library. The same specimen was also included in a second study, on T cells in Graves' hyperthyroidism and ophthalmopathy.

Here the sequenced sample was peripheral blood mononuclear cells (PBMCs), taken at new diagnosis, from a patient treated with antithyroid drugs. These receptors all stem from a man in his forties or fifties with Graves disease.

V usage is TRBV28 and J usage is TRBJ1-5; D ambiguous. This CDR3 has 14 residues. The germline V and J ends were trimmed by 5 bases and 7 bases, with 15 bases remaining between them. In germline, CDR1 is MDHEN, CDR2 SYDVKM. This chain's CDR3 is CASSPPRRRQPQHF. As DNA, the CDR3 is TGTGCCAGCAGTCCCCCCAGAAGGAGGCAGCCCCAGCATTTT.

The table lists this clonotype with many counts. A read error may account for a junction end that differs from germline. The chain has TRBV28 and TRBJ2-7; possible D gene TRBD1, 6 bases. In germline, CDR1 is MDHEN, CDR2 SYDVKM. The CDR3 sequence is 14 residues long. CDR3 loop: CANSLGYRAHEQYF. CDR3 sequence (DNA): TGTGCCAACAGTTTGGGGTACAGGGCCCACGAGCAGTACTTC.

This clonotype was observed at least ten times. The gene calls are TRBV12-3 or TRBV12-4 and TRBJ2-1, with a possible D match to TRBD2 (5 bases). The ends were cut back, 6 bases at V and 2 bases at J, with 8 bases in the middle. This CDR3 region has 13 residues. The CDR3 here is CASSIGTYNEQFF. The CDR3 DNA reads as TGTGCCAGCAGCATCGGGACCTACAATGAGCAGTTCTTC.

A note on this clonotype: A read error may explain this, as a much larger clone is one base away. V usage is TRBV18 and J usage is TRBJ2-2; D is unclear. Germline CDR1 is KGHSH and CDR2 is LQKENI. V lost 3 bases and J 6 bases, leaving 11 bases between the germline ends. The CDR3 has 14 residues. The CDR3 DNA reads TGTGCCAGCTCACCGTCAGGAGAGGCCGGGGAGCTGTTTTTT. It codes for CASSPSGEAGELFF.

This clonotype was detected a few times. The DNA for the CDR3 is TGTGCCGCCAACCGCCTAGCGGGGGCATACAATGAGCAGTTCTTC. Residues: CAANRLAGAYNEQFF. This chain joins TRBV6-1 and TRBJ2-1, with 10 nucleotides matching TRBD2. Germline values: CDR1 MNHNS, CDR2 SASEGT. The CDR3 is 15 residues long. Trimming took 11 bases from V and 4 from J; bases not matched to a gene: 11.

This clonotype was found many times. The J gene is TRBJ1-1, the V gene TRBV12-3 or TRBV12-4; 7 nucleotides match TRBD1. The CDR3 loop spans 13 amino acids. V lost 3 bases to trimming and J lost 6 bases; unmatched junction nucleotides: 4. The CDR3 sequence is CASSLRGRAEAFF. CDR3 nucleotide sequence: TGTGCCAGCAGTTTGAGGGGGCGGGCTGAAGCTTTCTTT.

This clonotype was found many times. The chain is built from TRBV28 and TRBJ2-1; the D gene is possibly TRBD1 (6 bases). The V end lost 9 bases, the J end lost 4 bases, and 16 bases lay between the germline ends. The length of the CDR3 is 14 residues. Germline V CDR1 and CDR2: MDHEN, SYDVKM. CDR3 protein: CASFKQGKYNEQFF. The CDR3 nucleotides are TGTGCCAGTTTCAAACAGGGAAAATACAATGAGCAGTTCTTC. The variable domain in full, completed from reference TRBV28 and TRBJ2-1, reads DVKVTQSSRYLVKRTGEKVFLECVQDMDHENMFWYRQDPGLGLRLIYFSYDVKMKEKGDIPEGYSVSREKKERFSLILESASTNQTSMYLCASFKQGKYNEQFFGPGTRLTVL.

This clonotype was counted only a few times. The rearrangement links TRBV12-5 to TRBJ2-3, with TRBD2 identical over 10 bases. Losses at the gene ends were 0 bases for V and 2 bases for J; bases not matched to a gene: 5. CDR1 and CDR2 (germline): LGHNT, FRNRAP. The CDR3 is 17 amino acids. The CDR3 loop is CASGLVSSGGFTDTQYF. The DNA of the CDR3 is TGTGCTAGTGGTTTGGTCTCTAGCGGGGGATTCACAGATACGCAGTATTTT.

This chain uses TRBV28 with TRBJ1-1; D is unclear. Deletions cut 6 bases from V and 1 base from J, with 15 bases between. Germline V lookup: CDR1 MDHEN, CDR2 SYDVKM. The CDR3 totals 15 residues. The CDR3: CASRVEREGNTEAFF. The CDR3 DNA reads as TGTGCCAGCAGAGTCGAGCGGGAGGGGAACACTGAAGCTTTCTTT.

At least ten counts were recorded for this clonotype. The chain is built from TRBV6-9 and TRBJ2-5, with 12 bases that match TRBD2. Germline-derived CDR1 and CDR2 are MNHGY and SVAAGI. Germline trimming cut 3 bases from V and 2 bases from J; bases unmatched to any gene: 1. The CDR3 extends over 15 amino acids. The CDR3 region is CASSYLAGGQETQYF. The CDR3 nucleotides read TGTGCCAGCAGTTACCTAGCGGGGGGGCAAGAGACCCAGTACTTC.

This clonotype was counted at least ten times. V is TRBV7-9 and J is TRBJ1-6, with D tentatively TRBD1 (6 bases). From germline, CDR1 is SEHNR and CDR2 FQNEAQ (reference sequence). The CDR3 runs 15 residues. Trimming left V 3 bases short and J 6 bases short, with 12 bases between. The CDR3 here is CASSLGGHRNSPLHF. The CDR3 region has the DNA TGTGCCAGCAGCTTGGGGGGACATCGTAATTCACCCCTCCACTTT.

This chain links TRBV10-3 with TRBJ1-6; D uncertain. The CDR3 spans 15 residues. Trimming cost V 2 bases and J 5 bases, with 10 bases left between them. Germline CDR1 ENHRY, CDR2 SYGVKD. The DNA of the CDR3 is TGTGCCATCAGTGAGAGTCGGGCTAATAATTCACCCCTCCACTTT. Its translation: CAISESRANNSPLHF.

The table lists this clonotype with many counts. The chain has TRBV5-6 and TRBJ2-7; tentatively, D is TRBD1 or TRBD2 (6 bases each). Trimming took off 2 bases at V and 7 bases at J, with 13 bases between the two ends. CDR1 and CDR2 from the germline V gene are SGHDT and YYEEEE. This CDR3 has 13 residues. CDR3 sequence (DNA): TGTGCCAGCAGCTTTTGGGGGGCGTTTGAGCAGTACTTC. Translating gives CASSFWGAFEQYF.

This clonotype was found a few times. This sequence joins TRBV18 and TRBJ1-5, with TRBD1 matching over 9 bases. The CDR3 loop spans 15 amino acids. With V trimmed by 5 bases and J by 1 base, 3 bases remained unmatched. Germline V gene sequence: CDR1 KGHSH, CDR2 LQKENI. CDR3 protein: CASSLQGASNQPQHF. DNA for the CDR3: TGTGCCAGCTCATTACAGGGGGCAAGCAATCAGCCCCAGCATTTT.

This clonotype occurred a few times. The V call is TRBV15, the J call TRBJ2-7, with D maybe TRBD2 (7 bases). Per the germline V gene, CDR1 is LNHNV and CDR2 is YYDKDF (reference sequence). Trimming left V 5 bases short and J 4 bases short, with 18 bases between. The CDR3 length is 15 residues. The CDR3 sequence is CATSPRAGAVYEQYF. The DNA of the CDR3 is TGTGCCACCAGCCCCCGCGCGGGGGCCGTATACGAGCAGTACTTC.

There are many counts of this clonotype. The CDR3 protein is CASSDNSGEQYF. Here the CDR3 DNA reads TGTGCCAGCAGTGACAATTCGGGCGAGCAGTACTTC. The chain links TRBV6-1 to TRBJ2-7; D gene unclear. Germline CDR1 MNHNS, CDR2 SASEGT. The CDR3 runs to 12 residues. Trimming left V 3 bases short and J 6 bases short, with 9 bases between.

This clonotype was detected ten times or more. The chain recombines TRBV2 with TRBJ1-5; no clear D gene. The V end lost 3 bases, the J end lost 0 bases, and 3 bases lay between the germline ends. Germline CDR1 SNHLY, CDR2 FYNNEI. The CDR3 spans 13 residues. CDR3 loop: CASSDDSNQPQHF. CDR3 DNA sequence: TGTGCCAGCAGTGATGATAGCAATCAGCCCCAGCATTTT.